The 22 T cell receptor beta chains presented below share a single source sample, sequenced in a study of OX40 agonist ivuxolimab in advanced cancers. Profiled with immunoSEQ multiplex PCR; TCRdb holds only in-frame clones, not every one. Of 100,000 or so clones in the sample, around nine tenths were seen once. The sample was CD4+ or CD8+ T cells sorted from blood, taken in a trial of the OX40 agonist ivuxolimab. All receptors come from an adult with an advanced solid tumor such as melanoma, head and neck, liver or kidney cancer.

The chain uses TRBV6-1 and TRBJ2-7, with D hard to call. CDR1 and CDR2 from the germline V gene are MNHNS and SASEGT. V was pared by 7 bases and J by 2 bases, with 15 bases between. CDR3 length: 14 amino acids. CDR3 in amino acids: CASKVVTLTYEQYF. As DNA, the CDR3 is TGTGCCAGCAAGGTTGTGACACTTACCTACGAGCAGTACTTC.

This clone was observed a single time. The chain couples TRBV6-6 to TRBJ1-2; D unresolved. CDR1 is MNHNY and CDR2 is SVGAGI in the germline V gene (reference sequence). The V end was cut by 5 bases, the J end by 4 bases, with 5 bases between. The CDR3 is 11 amino acids. The CDR3 bases are TGTGCCAGCAGTCTCCGCTATGGCTACACCTTC. Translation: CASSLRYGYTF.

The chain combines TRBV19 with TRBJ1-5; TRBD1 is a possible D gene (5 bases). The CDR3 runs to 16 residues. Germline values: CDR1 LNHDA, CDR2 SQIVND (reference sequence). V gave up 6 bases and J gave up 3 bases, with 18 bases separating them. This CDR3 reads CASRTGGPGPNQPQHF. The CDR3, as DNA: TGTGCCAGTAGGACGGGGGGACCAGGGCCCAATCAGCCCCAGCATTTT.

This chain joins TRBV5-1 and TRBJ2-2, with 7 bases lining up with TRBD1. Germline lookup yields CDR1 SGHRS and CDR2 YFSETQ. V lost 5 bases, J lost 4 bases, and 8 bases stayed unmatched. The CDR3 is made up of 15 amino acids. The CDR3 spells CASRPGTDFTGELFF. CDR3 in DNA: TGCGCCAGCAGACCCGGGACAGATTTCACCGGGGAGCTGTTTTTT.

This chain links TRBV5-4 with TRBJ1-3; TRBD1 agrees at 7 bases. CDR1 and CDR2 from the germline V gene are SGHNT and YYREEE (reference sequence). This CDR3 region has 14 residues. V was pared by 4 bases and J by 2 bases, with 3 bases of the junction left unmatched. CDR3 nucleotide sequence: TGTGCCAGCAGCCTTGACAGGGCTGGAAACACCATATATTTT. Protein: CASSLDRAGNTIYF.

The count of this clone is one. This CDR3 is CASSLGRVGLNEQFF. The DNA for the CDR3 is TGTGCCAGCAGCTTGGGACGCGTGGGACTAAATGAGCAGTTCTTC. The rearrangement joins TRBV5-4 to TRBJ2-1; 7 bases agree with TRBD2. J gave up 7 bases and V 0 bases, and 7 bases lay outside the gene matches. This CDR3 has 15 residues. Germline V gene lookup returns CDR1 SGHNT and CDR2 YYREEE (reference sequence).

The chain couples TRBV7-8 to TRBJ2-3, with no clear D. V lost 1 base and J 0 bases, leaving 14 bases between the germline ends. Germline V lookup: CDR1 SGHVS, CDR2 FQNEAQ. There are 17 residues in the CDR3. CDR3 sequence (DNA): TGTGCCAGCAGCTTAGAGGGAACCGGGCCCAGCACAGATACGCAGTATTTT. This encodes CASSLEGTGPSTDTQYF.

This sequence joins TRBV5-4 and TRBJ2-7; a weak D match, TRBD1 (6 bases). Trimming stripped 0 bases from V and 3 bases from J, with 10 bases between. Germline CDR1 SGHNT, CDR2 YYREEE (reference sequence). The CDR3 covers 14 residues. The CDR3 region has the DNA TGTGCCAGCAGCTTGGTAGGGGGTCGCTACGAGCAGTACTTC. Its protein product is CASSLVGGRYEQYF.

CDR3 DNA: TGTGCCAGCAGTGATTTTGCGGGACAGTACACAGATACGCAGTATTTT. Translated, it gives CASSDFAGQYTDTQYF. J is TRBJ2-3 and V is TRBV2; a possible D gene is TRBD1 (7 bases). Germline V CDR1 and CDR2: SNHLY, FYNNEI. Trimming left V 3 bases short and J 2 bases short, with 15 bases between. The CDR3 sequence is 16 residues long.

The chain has TRBV5-1 and TRBJ2-5, with D perhaps matching TRBD1 (6 bases). CDR1 is SGHRS and CDR2 is YFSETQ in the germline V gene. The CDR3 contains 15 residues. Trimming took 2 bases from V and 1 from J, leaving 12 bases between them. Here the CDR3 DNA reads TGCGCCAGCAGCTTAGACGACAGGCCCCAAGAGACCCAGTACTTC. Translating gives CASSLDDRPQETQYF.

J is TRBJ2-3 and V is TRBV5-4; D remains ambiguous. CDR3 length equals 13 residues. CDR1 SGHNT and CDR2 YYREEE come from the germline V gene (reference sequence). Trimming removed 4 bases from V and 2 bases from J, with 8 bases in between. The CDR3 sequence is CASSPPYTDTQYF. In DNA, the CDR3 is TGTGCCAGCAGCCCCCCATACACAGATACGCAGTATTTT.

The J gene is TRBJ2-7, the V gene TRBV18; TRBD1 agrees at 9 bases. V trimming: 3 bases; J trimming: 1 base; junction bases outside the gene matches: 7. There are 16 residues in the CDR3. CDR1 is KGHSH, CDR2 LQKENI, per germline. The CDR3 DNA follows: TGTGCCAGCTCACCCCAGACACAGGGGGCTTCCTACGAGCAGTACTTC. Translating gives CASSPQTQGASYEQYF.

The rearrangement links TRBV10-3 to TRBJ2-7; D remains ambiguous. Germline V CDR1 and CDR2: ENHRY, SYGVKD. With 7 bases removed from V and 4 bases from J, the gap between germline ends came to 11 bases. This CDR3 spans 12 amino acids. The CDR3 DNA reads as TGTGCCATCAAATCGGACGGGTACGAGCAGTACTTC. Translation: CAIKSDGYEQYF.

The gene calls are TRBV5-1 and TRBJ1-6; D unclear. The CDR3 has 16 amino acids. Germline lookup yields CDR1 SGHRS and CDR2 YFSETQ. The V gene lost 4 bases and the J gene lost 2 bases, with 13 bases spanning the gap. CDR3 sequence: CASSRTGETYNSPLHF. CDR3 nucleotide sequence: TGCGCCAGCAGCAGGACCGGGGAAACCTATAATTCACCCCTCCACTTT.

This rearrangement joins TRBV28 to TRBJ1-2; D is possibly TRBD1 (5 bases). V gave up 7 bases and J gave up 4 bases, with 28 bases separating them. In germline, CDR1 is MDHEN, CDR2 SYDVKM. The CDR3 is 18 amino acids. CDR3 in amino acids: CASIHLTLQGGASYGYTF. In DNA form, the CDR3 reads TGTGCCAGCATCCATCTGACTCTCCAGGGAGGAGCCTCCTATGGCTACACCTTC.

This chain links TRBV7-9 with TRBJ2-1; 9 bases are a match to TRBD2. CDR1 SEHNR and CDR2 FQNEAQ come from the germline V gene (reference sequence). This CDR3 spans 14 amino acids. V shed 1 base and J 14 bases; nucleotides not matched to a gene: 9. In nucleotides, the CDR3 is TGTGCCAGCAGCTTAGTTTCGATTGCGGGAGGGAAGTTCTTC. Encoded protein: CASSLVSIAGGKFF.

The chain links TRBV7-9 to TRBJ2-2; D call uncertain. Germline V lookup: CDR1 SEHNR, CDR2 FQNEAQ (reference sequence). The CDR3 contains 14 residues. V shed 5 bases and J shed 0 bases, with 7 bases lying between them. This CDR3 is CASSPRTNTGELFF. CDR3 coding DNA: TGTGCCAGCAGCCCCCGGACGAACACCGGGGAGCTGTTTTTT.

The chain joins TRBV9 to TRBJ1-2; no clear D. Germline-derived CDR1 and CDR2 are SGDLS and YYNGEE. This CDR3 is 16 amino acids long. Trimming stripped 3 bases from V and 0 bases from J, with 15 bases between. CDR3 amino acids: CASSAVAGNANYGYTF. The CDR3 coding sequence is TGTGCCAGCAGCGCCGTCGCGGGGAACGCTAACTATGGCTACACCTTC.

The J gene is TRBJ2-5, the V gene TRBV2; D may correspond to TRBD1 or TRBD2 (5 bases each). The CDR3 sequence is 15 residues long. Germline CDR1 reads SNHLY; CDR2 reads FYNNEI. CDR3 residues: CAREGAGTDQETQYF. For the CDR3, the DNA is TGTGCGCGCGAAGGAGCCGGGACGGACCAAGAGACCCAGTACTTC.

The rearrangement joins TRBV25-1 to TRBJ2-7; D call uncertain. The V end lost 6 bases, the J end lost 5 bases, and 8 bases lay between the germline ends. Looked up from germline, CDR1 is MGHDK and CDR2 is SYGVNS. The CDR3 is 11 amino acids. The CDR3 coding sequence is TGTGCCAGCAGCCGAGTCCACGAGCAGTACTTC. This translates into CASSRVHEQYF.

The chain recombines TRBV2 with TRBJ2-5; D call uncertain. V lost 3 bases and J lost 5, with 7 bases in between. This CDR3 has 12 residues. Germline V gives CDR1 SNHLY, CDR2 FYNNEI. CDR3 sequence (DNA): TGTGCCAGCAGTGAGCGTCCCGAGACCCAGTACTTC. Its protein is CASSERPETQYF. Variable domain in full (rest from reference TRBV2 and TRBJ2-5): EPEVTQTPSHQVTQMGQEVILRCVPISNHLYFYWYRQILGQKVEFLVSFYNNEISEKSEIFDDQFSVERPDGSNFTLKIRSTKLEDSAMYFCASSERPETQYFGPGTRLLVL.

CDR3 in amino acids: CASSWGLNQPQHF. The CDR3, as DNA: TGTGCCAGCAGCTGGGGGCTGAATCAGCCCCAGCATTTT. The chain uses TRBV7-3 and TRBJ1-5, with a possible D match to TRBD1 (6 bases). Germline lookup yields CDR1 SGHTA and CDR2 FQGTGA. V lost 4 bases and J 4 bases, leaving 8 bases between the germline ends. The CDR3 consists of 13 residues.